This T cell receptor (beta chain) was obtained from a study of cytomegalovirus exposure and HLA in healthy donors. Germline assignment: CDR1 SGHDT and CDR2 YYEEEE. Unmatched junction bases numbered 2, after V lost 4 bases and J lost 3 bases. The CDR3 totals 13 residues. The PCR was carried out with 60 Vbeta primers and 13 Jbeta primers. Assay used: immunoSEQ multiplex PCR; TCRdb lists only in-frame clones, some missing. The sample includes approximately 84,000 clones, 70% to 85% of them seen just once. As to this clone: Its target is unknown.

Nominally healthy donors were sampled, though unrecorded immune exposures were likely. The study, taken as a whole, reports: Upon later analysis, HLA-associated TCR beta chains proved more clonally expanded than other, equally common chains. From TCR beta sequences, most subjects' HLA-A and HLA-B alleles were reportedly predicted accurately. Productive rates of about 87% or about 30% were seen for most TCR beta V segments in an earlier analysis.

The sequence was collected from a man in his forties in good health and CMV-seropositive. Material for sequencing was PBMCs. The V call is TRBV5-6, the J call TRBJ2-7, with 9 bases aligning to TRBD2. The CDR3 region has the DNA TGTGCCAGCAGCCGACTAGCGGTCTACGAGCAGTACTTC. Its translation: CASSRLAVYEQYF.